A selection of T cell receptor beta chains follows, all from one sample in a study of regulatory T cells in long-lasting Graves disease. Each CDR3 protein is one row after TCRdb ran MiXCR on the multiplex PCR reads. The sample shows about 320,000 distinct CDR3 sequences, 18% of them seen only once. The sample consisted of peripheral blood mononuclear cells (PBMCs), taken at new diagnosis, from a patient treated with antithyroid drugs. The receptor source for this set is a female donor with Graves disease. CDR3s include the opening cysteine and the closing phenylalanine or tryptophan. A D gene is named only where the DNA matches it firmly. Expanded clones get a size class; other rows say once, few or many, or leave the size out.

j_call,clone_size,v_call,d_call,cdr3_nt,cdr3_aa
TRBJ2-3,many,TRBV2,-,TGTGCCAGCAGTCTGGTTGTGGATACGCAGTATTTT,CASSLVVDTQYF
TRBJ2-7,many,TRBV11-2,TRBD2,TGTGCCAGCAGCTTAGTAATAGCGGGAGGGCCCTACGAGCAGTACTTC,CASSLVIAGGPYEQYF
TRBJ2-7,many,TRBV2,TRBD2,TGTGCCAGCAAAGTGGGACTAGCGGGAGGCCAGACCTACGAGCAGTACTTC,CASKVGLAGGQTYEQYF
TRBJ2-1,few,TRBV5-1,TRBD2,TGCGCCAGCAGCTTGGGAGCGGGAGTCGTTAATGAGCAGTTCTTC,CASSLGAGVVNEQFF
TRBJ1-1,-,TRBV12-3/TRBV12-4,-,TGTGCCAGCAGTGCCATGAGAAACACTGAAGCTTTCTTT,CASSAMRNTEAFF
TRBJ2-1,many,TRBV30,-,TGTGCCTGGAGTGGGGTTTTTATGGTCAGTGAGCAGTTCTTC,CAWSGVFMVSEQFF
TRBJ2-2,many,TRBV19,TRBD2,TGTGCCAGTAGTAGAAGGACTAGCGGGATGACGAACACCGGGGAGCTGTTTTTT,CASSRRTSGMTNTGELFF
TRBJ2-7,-,TRBV9,-,TGTGCCAGCAGCGTAGAAGGACCCTCCTACGAGCAGTACTTC,CASSVEGPSYEQYF
TRBJ1-5,many,TRBV4-2,-,TGTGCCAGCAGCCAAGAGGAGGGGCTAGCGGGCAATCAGCCCCAGCATTTT,CASSQEEGLAGNQPQHF
TRBJ2-3,-,TRBV6-1,-,TGTGCCAGCATGCAGGGCCCATCATTCGGTACGCAGTATTTT,CASMQGPSFGTQYF
TRBJ1-1,many,TRBV5-6,-,TGTGCCAGCAGCTTGGTTTATAGGAAGCTTGGGGCTGAAGCTTTCTTT,CASSLVYRKLGAEAFF
TRBJ2-7,many,TRBV19,-,TGTGCCAGTAGTACAGGGTACGGGGACGAGCAGTACTTC,CASSTGYGDEQYF
TRBJ1-2,-,TRBV28,TRBD1,TGTGCCAGCAGTCAACCCGGGACAGGGGCATTTGGCTACACCTTC,CASSQPGTGAFGYTF
TRBJ1-2,-,TRBV10-2,-,TGCGCCAGCAGTGAGACAATCAAAGGAGGCTACACCTTC,CASSETIKGGYTF
TRBJ2-5,-,TRBV20-1,TRBD2,TGCAGTGCTGAATTAACCGGGACTATGGAGACCCAGTACTTC,CSAELTGTMETQYF
TRBJ2-7,few,TRBV30,-,TGTGCCTGGCGCCCCCGGGACTCAGCCTACGAGCAGTACTTC,CAWRPRDSAYEQYF
TRBJ1-2,-,TRBV18,TRBD1,TGTGCCAGCTCATCCACAGGGGTCGACTATGGCTACACCTTC,CASSSTGVDYGYTF
TRBJ1-4,-,TRBV5-5,TRBD1,TGTGCCAGCAGCTACCTTCTCCTTGGAGGGGACAGGGGAAGCGAAAAACTGTTTTTT,CASSYLLLGGDRGSEKLFF
TRBJ2-1,many,TRBV12-3/TRBV12-4,TRBD2,TGTGCCAGCAGCCCCCTTTCGGCGGGGGACGCCTACAATGAGCAGTTCTTC,CASSPLSAGDAYNEQFF
TRBJ1-1,-,TRBV20-1,-,TGCAGTGCTAGCCGGACAGCGAACACTGAAGCTTTCTTT,CSASRTANTEAFF
TRBJ1-6,few,TRBV10-2,-,TGCGCCAGCAGTGAGCCACAGGGCACCTATAATTCACCCCTCCACTTT,CASSEPQGTYNSPLHF
TRBJ2-1,many,TRBV28,-,TGTGCCAGCAACAGGGTGAATGAGCAGTTCTTC,CASNRVNEQFF
TRBJ2-2,many,TRBV5-1,TRBD1,TGCGCCAGCAGCTTGGAATGGGGACAGAGATCCGGGGAGCTGTTTTTT,CASSLEWGQRSGELFF
TRBJ2-7,many,TRBV27,TRBD2,TGTGCCAGCAGTTATCCTAGCGGGAGAGGCTACGAGCAGTACTTC,CASSYPSGRGYEQYF
TRBJ2-7,many,TRBV20-1,-,TGCAGTGCGTTAAAAGGTGCCTACGAGCAGTACTTC,CSALKGAYEQYF
TRBJ1-5,many,TRBV20-1,-,TGCAGTGCTAGAGATGAAATGGCGGGGGGCGGCCAGCCCCAGCATTTT,CSARDEMAGGGQPQHF
TRBJ2-1,once,TRBV4-1,-,TGCGCCAGCAGCCCATTATCGTACTCCCACAATGAGCAGTTCTTC,CASSPLSYSHNEQFF
TRBJ2-7,many,TRBV20-1,TRBD1,TGCAGTGCTACCCACCCTGGGACAGGTTTTTCCGAGCAGTACTTC,CSATHPGTGFSEQYF
TRBJ2-2,-,TRBV10-3,TRBD2,TGTGCCATCAGTGTCCTTAGCGGGAGGGCCGCCACCGGGGAGCTGTTTTTT,CAISVLSGRAATGELFF
TRBJ2-7,many,TRBV30,TRBD2,TGTGCCTGGAGTACGGGGACTAGCGGGAGATCGTACGAGCAGTACTTC,CAWSTGTSGRSYEQYF
TRBJ1-5,many,TRBV12-3/TRBV12-4,-,TGTGCCAGCAGCTCCGCGGGGGTCTATCAGCCCCAGCATTTT,CASSSAGVYQPQHF
TRBJ2-1,many,TRBV28,-,TGTGCCAGCAGCCCTTATCGACTAGTAGTCGATGAGCAGTTCTTC,CASSPYRLVVDEQFF
TRBJ2-1,few,TRBV7-9,-,TGTGCCAGCAGCTTAATGGCTGGAGTGTCCAATGAGCAGTTCTTC,CASSLMAGVSNEQFF